This is a list of T cell receptor beta chains from one sample in a study of T cell repertoires in cytomegalovirus infection. These TCRs are of unknown antigen specificity. TCRdb reprocessed the reads via MiXCR and lists one record per CDR3 protein. The sample contains 300,000 to 400,000 distinct CDR3 sequences, roughly 25% of which appear only once. The source material was cultured PBMCs, sampled from culture after CMV antigen stimulation. Source of these receptors: a human donor in good health (CMV status not recorded). Some clones in this sample may be carry-over from other donors' samples. Both conserved end residues are part of each CDR3. A D gene is named only where the DNA matches it firmly. Expanded clones get a size class; other rows say once, few or many, or leave the size out.

J | size | V | D | CDR3 | DNA
TRBJ2-1 | few | TRBV5-4 | NA | CASSHGREYNEQFF | TGTGCCAGCAGCCACGGACGGGAATACAATGAGCAGTTCTTC
TRBJ1-1 | many | TRBV7-2 | NA | CASSPDGTNRAFF | TGTGCCAGCAGCCCGGACGGGACAAACAGGGCTTTCTTT
TRBJ2-3 | few | TRBV4-3 | NA | CASSRAGSGESTQYF | TGCGCCAGCAGCCGGGCAGGGTCGGGAGAAAGTACGCAGTATTTT
TRBJ1-5 | NA | TRBV6-1 | TRBD1 | CASSQGVFQPQHF | TGTGCCAGCAGTCAGGGGGTTTTTCAGCCCCAGCATTTT
TRBJ2-5 | NA | TRBV9 | TRBD2 | CASSRGSRETQYF | TGTGCCAGCAGTCGCGGGAGTCGGGAGACCCAGTACTTC
TRBJ2-1 | NA | TRBV7-2 | NA | CASSLASDNEQFF | TGTGCCAGCAGCTTAGCATCCGACAATGAGCAGTTCTTC
TRBJ1-5 | NA | TRBV19 | NA | CASSMRGVGRNQPQHF | TGTGCCAGTAGTATGAGGGGCGTCGGGAGAAATCAGCCCCAGCATTTT
TRBJ1-1 | NA | TRBV27 | NA | CASSQTLMNTEAFF | TGTGCCAGTAGCCAGACACTCATGAACACTGAAGCTTTCTTT
TRBJ2-2 | NA | TRBV29-1 | NA | CSVEVVGDTGELFF | TGCAGCGTTGAAGTGGTCGGGGACACCGGGGAGCTGTTTTTT
TRBJ2-1 | NA | TRBV5-8 | TRBD1 | CASRRQGNEQFF | TGTGCCAGCAGACGACAGGGCAATGAGCAGTTCTTC
TRBJ2-3 | few | TRBV4-2 | NA | CASSQDLGVVIGPDTQYF | TGTGCCAGCAGCCAAGATCTGGGAGTAGTCATAGGCCCAGATACGCAGTATTTT
TRBJ2-7 | NA | TRBV25-1 | NA | CASTPGRGEQYF | TGTGCCAGCACCCCCGGCCGGGGCGAGCAGTACTTC
TRBJ1-2 | many | TRBV10-3 | NA | CAISESGAASNYGYTF | TGTGCCATCAGTGAGTCGGGGGCGGCTTCTAACTATGGCTACACCTTC
TRBJ2-5 | NA | TRBV20-1 | TRBD1 | CSARLDREETQYF | TGCAGTGCTAGGCTCGACAGGGAAGAGACCCAGTACTTC
TRBJ2-3 | NA | TRBV7-9 | TRBD1 | CASSSPSDRQDTDTQYF | TGTGCCAGCAGCTCACCCTCGGACAGGCAGGACACAGATACGCAGTATTTT
TRBJ1-1 | NA | TRBV7-9 | NA | CASSEQGRELAFF | TGTGCCAGCAGCGAGCAGGGCAGGGAGTTGGCTTTCTTT
TRBJ2-1 | NA | TRBV5-1 | TRBD2 | CASSLAASGSIGDEQFF | TGCGCCAGCAGCTTGGCGGCTAGCGGGAGTATTGGGGATGAGCAGTTCTTC
TRBJ2-3 | many | TRBV7-2 | NA | CASSRGRKVADTQYF | TGTGCCAGCAGCCGGGGCAGGAAAGTTGCAGATACGCAGTATTTT
TRBJ2-1 | once | TRBV4-3 | TRBD2 | CASREGGAGGQQEQFF | TGCGCCAGCAGGGAAGGTGGGGCGGGAGGGCAACAGGAGCAGTTCTTC
TRBJ2-7 | few | TRBV7-2 | NA | CASSRGLHEQYF | TGTGCCAGCAGCCGGGGCCTCCACGAGCAGTACTTC
TRBJ1-1 | few | TRBV5-1 | NA | CASSLGTTNTEAFF | TGCGCCAGCAGCTTGGGGACAACGAACACTGAAGCTTTCTTT
TRBJ1-4 | many | TRBV4-1 | NA | CASSHLHTGGEKLFF | TGCGCCAGCAGCCATCTCCATACTGGGGGGGAAAAACTGTTTTTT
TRBJ2-3 | few | TRBV7-2 | TRBD2 | CASSHGGEGYDTQYF | TGTGCCAGCAGCCACGGGGGGGAGGGCTACGATACGCAGTATTTT
TRBJ2-3 | many | TRBV7-2 | NA | CASSLDESTDTQYF | TGTGCCAGCAGCTTAGACGAGAGCACAGATACGCAGTATTTT
TRBJ2-1 | many | TRBV7-8 | TRBD2 | CASSYLAGVDNEQFF | TGTGCCAGCAGCTACCTAGCGGGAGTCGACAATGAGCAGTTCTTC
TRBJ2-1 | NA | TRBV29-1 | TRBD1 | CSVDSGGSYNEQFF | TGCAGCGTCGATTCAGGGGGCTCCTACAATGAGCAGTTCTTC
TRBJ2-1 | few | TRBV4-1 | TRBD2 | CASSQPTSGRDNEQFF | TGCGCCAGCAGCCAACCCACTAGCGGGAGAGACAATGAGCAGTTCTTC
TRBJ2-7 | many | TRBV4-2 | TRBD2 | CASSQGLAGVYEQYF | TGTGCCAGCAGCCAAGGACTAGCGGGAGTGTACGAGCAGTACTTC
TRBJ2-5 | NA | TRBV4-1 | NA | CASSLLFNSGGKTQYF | TGCGCCAGCAGCCTCCTTTTCAACAGTGGCGGGAAGACCCAGTACTTC
TRBJ2-3 | once | TRBV4-2 | NA | CASSQRAGTVTDTQYF | TGTGCCAGCAGCCAGAGGGCGGGGACAGTCACAGATACGCAGTATTTT
TRBJ2-7 | NA | TRBV19 | NA | CASSIDLWGDGTYEQYF | TGTGCCAGTAGTATAGATCTATGGGGAGATGGCACCTACGAGCAGTACTTC
TRBJ2-2 | NA | TRBV20-1 | NA | CSAVDMANTGELFF | TGCAGTGCTGTGGACATGGCGAACACCGGGGAGCTGTTTTTT